The 20 T cell receptor beta chains reported below all come from one sample, sequenced in a study of CD8 T cells in Susac syndrome. A quantity of about 0.5 to 1 ug RNA underwent reverse transcription using random hexamers. Using its own MiXCR run on the immunoSEQ multiplex PCR reads, TCRdb lists one record per CDR3 protein. The repertoire holds about 160,000 distinct CDR3 sequences, with about 96% as singletons. Sequenced input: CD4+ T cells from PBMCs. Receptors were obtained from a human donor with Susac syndrome.

The rearrangement joins TRBV28 to TRBJ2-7; TRBD1 is a possible D gene (6 bases). The CDR3 totals 15 residues. The germline CDR1 and CDR2 sequences are MDHEN and SYDVKM. Trimming removed 5 bases from V and 2 bases from J, with 16 bases in between. The CDR3 DNA reads as TGTGCCAGCAGTCAAACGACAGGCAAAACCTACGAGCAGTACTTC. It translates to CASSQTTGKTYEQYF.

The chain carries TRBV4-3 and TRBJ2-6, with a tentative D call TRBD1 (6 bases). The CDR3 is 16 amino acids. The V and J ends lost 1 base and 3 bases respectively, with 10 bases between them. Germline CDR1 LGHNA, CDR2 YSLEER. CDR3 sequence: CASSQVGALGANVLTF. The CDR3 nucleotides are TGCGCCAGCAGCCAAGTGGGGGCACTTGGGGCCAACGTCCTGACTTTC.

This chain connects TRBV27 to TRBJ2-4, with 11 bases fitting TRBD2. The CDR3 extends over 13 amino acids. J gave up 11 bases and V 6 bases, and 6 bases lay outside the gene matches. CDR1 and CDR2 from the germline V gene are MNHEY and SMNVEV (reference sequence). CDR3 sequence: CASSPLAGGVQYF. The DNA of the CDR3 is TGTGCCAGCAGCCCTCTAGCGGGAGGCGTTCAGTACTTC.

This clonotype was recorded only once. The rearrangement joins TRBV20-1 to TRBJ1-5; 8 bases align to TRBD1. Germline CDR1 and CDR2: DFQATT and SNEGSKA (reference sequence). Trimming at V came to 3 bases and at J to 5 bases, leaving 9 bases not matched to a gene. The CDR3 has 15 residues. In DNA form, the CDR3 reads TGCAGTGCTAGGAGGACAGGGACAAGGGATCAGCCCCAGCATTTT. Translation gives CSARRTGTRDQPQHF.

V is TRBV20-1 and J is TRBJ2-7, with 8 bases fitting TRBD1. V lost 0 bases, J lost 6 bases, and 13 bases stayed unmatched. Germline CDR1 DFQATT, CDR2 SNEGSKA (reference sequence). The CDR3 extends over 16 amino acids. The CDR3 region is CSARETGTGGGREQYF. The DNA of the CDR3 is TGCAGTGCTAGAGAGACAGGGACAGGTGGTGGGCGCGAGCAGTACTTC.

This clonotype was detected only a few times. V and J are TRBV28 and TRBJ2-7; D gene ambiguous. The CDR3 loop spans 12 amino acids. Germline CDR1 and CDR2: MDHEN and SYDVKM. Trimming removed 2 bases at V and 2 bases at J, with 4 bases between. CDR3 in DNA: TGTGCCAGCAGTTTAGTTGCCTACGAGCAGTACTTC. Translation gives CASSLVAYEQYF.

Here the CDR3 reads CSVEGRGMNTEAFF. Written as DNA, the CDR3 is TGCAGCGTTGAGGGGAGGGGGATGAACACTGAAGCTTTCTTT. The V gene is TRBV29-1, the J gene TRBJ1-1, with D maybe TRBD1 (6 bases). The CDR3 is 14 amino acids. V dropped 3 bases and J dropped 0 bases, with 11 bases sitting between them. Germline V gives CDR1 SQVTM, CDR2 ANQGSEA.

The chain has TRBV2 and TRBJ2-7, with a weak D call TRBD1 (7 bases). Germline CDR1 is SNHLY and CDR2 is FYNNEI. V was clipped by 5 bases and J by 5 bases, with 16 bases between them. The CDR3 runs 14 residues. CDR3 nucleotide sequence: TGTGCCAGCAGTCGACAGGGACTGAGGGACGAGCAGTACGTC. This codes for CASSRQGLRDEQYV.

CDR3 region: CSVTTTGTEAFF. As DNA, the CDR3 is TGCAGCGTTACCACTACAGGCACTGAAGCTTTCTTT. V gene TRBV29-1 combines with J gene TRBJ1-1; a possible D gene is TRBD1 (5 bases). Germline-derived CDR1 and CDR2 are SQVTM and ANQGSEA. This CDR3 spans 12 amino acids. V was pared by 5 bases and J by 4 bases, with 11 bases between.

The chain joins TRBV12-5 to TRBJ1-5; TRBD1 might be the D (5 bases). The V end was cut by 3 bases, the J end by 3 bases, with 6 bases between. The germline V gene encodes CDR1 LGHNT and CDR2 FRNRAP. CDR3 length: 13 amino acids. The DNA for the CDR3 is TGTGCTAGTGGTTTAGGGGTCAATCAGCCCCAGCATTTT. Its translation is CASGLGVNQPQHF.

This clonotype was seen a few times. The V call is TRBV7-9, the J call TRBJ2-7; D uncertain. This CDR3 spans 11 amino acids. Trimming stripped 6 bases from V and 3 bases from J, with 6 bases between. Germline loops: CDR1 SEHNR, CDR2 FQNEAQ (reference sequence). The CDR3 region has the DNA TGTGCCAGCAGTCCTTTCTACGAGCAGTACTTC. It encodes CASSPFYEQYF.

The chain is built from TRBV7-2 and TRBJ2-1; 7 bases match TRBD2. Germline CDR1 and CDR2: SGHTA and FQGNSA. J gave up 4 bases and V 5 bases, and 11 bases lay outside the gene matches. The CDR3 consists of 16 residues. The CDR3 sequence: CASSGGGLRGYNEQFF. In DNA form, the CDR3 reads TGTGCCAGCAGCGGGGGGGGTTTGCGCGGATACAATGAGCAGTTCTTC.

The chain joins TRBV11-2 to TRBJ2-7, with 9 bases fitting TRBD1. V shed 5 bases, J shed 3 bases, and the junction held 5 bases outside the gene matches. The CDR3 length is 14 residues. Germline CDR1 is SGHAT and CDR2 is FQNNGV. The CDR3 DNA follows: TGTGCCAGCAGCAGGACAGGGGTCCTCTACGAGCAGTACGTC. This translates into CASSRTGVLYEQYV.

This sequence joins TRBV5-4 and TRBJ2-5; TRBD2 might be the D (6 bases). Trimming took off 3 bases at V and 6 bases at J, with 18 bases between the two ends. CDR3 length: 15 residues. Germline loops: CDR1 SGHNT, CDR2 YYREEE (reference sequence). CDR3 bases: TGTGCCAGCAGCTCCGCCCGGGGAGGCAGCCAGACCCAGTACTTC. Its translation: CASSSARGGSQTQYF.

The chain couples TRBV28 to TRBJ1-1; 7 nucleotides align to TRBD1. The CDR3 covers 12 residues. Germline CDR1 MDHEN, CDR2 SYDVKM. The J segment lost 5 bases and the V segment lost 7 bases, leaving 4 bases of the junction unmatched. CDR3 loop: CASTQGRTEAFF. CDR3 sequence (DNA): TGTGCCAGCACACAGGGGAGGACTGAAGCTTTCTTT.

The V call is TRBV6-2 or TRBV6-3, the J call TRBJ2-7; D is unclear. This CDR3 has 12 residues. Germline V lookup: CDR1 MNHEY, CDR2 SVGEGT. The ends were cut back, 6 bases at V and 3 bases at J, with 9 bases in the middle. This CDR3 reads CASSYKLYEQYF. As DNA, the CDR3 is TGTGCCAGCAGCTACAAACTCTACGAGCAGTACTTC.

The chain combines TRBV15 with TRBJ2-5; TRBD1 aligns across 8 bases. Trimming removed 1 base from V and 3 bases from J; junction bases left unmatched: 4. The CDR3 loop spans 15 amino acids. Germline V gene sequence: CDR1 LNHNV, CDR2 YYDKDF (reference sequence). The CDR3 DNA is TGTGCCACCAGCAGAGGCGTGACAGGGGAAGAGACCCAGTACTTC. It specifies CATSRGVTGEETQYF. The full variable domain, with the rest looked up from reference TRBV15 and TRBJ2-5, is DAMVIQNPRYQVTQFGKPVTLSCSQTLNHNVMYWYQQKSSQAPKLLFHYYDKDFNNEADTPDNFQSRRPNTSFCFLDIRSPGLGDTAMYLCATSRGVTGEETQYFGPGTRLLVL.

The V and J genes are TRBV7-2 and TRBJ2-3; weak D call: TRBD1 (5 bases). The CDR3 length is 12 residues. Germline V lookup: CDR1 SGHTA, CDR2 FQGNSA. The V and J ends lost 5 bases and 6 bases respectively, with 9 bases between them. The CDR3 bases are TGTGCCAGCAGCCGGACATGGGATACGCAGTATTTT. Residues: CASSRTWDTQYF.

The chain employs TRBV28 and TRBJ1-2; perhaps TRBD1 as D (5 bases). This CDR3 is 13 amino acids long. The V and J ends lost 6 bases and 4 bases respectively, with 12 bases between them. Per the germline V gene, CDR1 is MDHEN and CDR2 is SYDVKM. CDR3 nucleotide sequence: TGTGCCAGCAGCCGTTCCGGGGGCTATGGCTACACCTTC. This translates into CASSRSGGYGYTF.

V usage is TRBV6-1 and J usage is TRBJ2-6; 7 nucleotides align to TRBD1. CDR3 length: 17 residues. Trimming at V came to 10 bases and at J to 0 bases, leaving 12 bases not matched to a gene. Germline V CDR1 and CDR2: MNHNS, SASEGT. The chain's CDR3 is CATKDRTGVSGANVLTF. CDR3 sequence (DNA): TGTGCCACCAAGGACAGGACAGGAGTCTCTGGGGCCAACGTCCTGACTTTC.